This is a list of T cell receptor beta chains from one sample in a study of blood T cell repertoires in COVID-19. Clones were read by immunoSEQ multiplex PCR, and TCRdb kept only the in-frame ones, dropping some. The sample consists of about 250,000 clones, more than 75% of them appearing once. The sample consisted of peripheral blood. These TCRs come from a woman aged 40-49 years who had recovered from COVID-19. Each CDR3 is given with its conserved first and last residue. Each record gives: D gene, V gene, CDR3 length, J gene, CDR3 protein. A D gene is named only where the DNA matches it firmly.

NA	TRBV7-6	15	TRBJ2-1	CASSSAGGTYNEQFF
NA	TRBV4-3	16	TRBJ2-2	CASSQWSGANTGELFF
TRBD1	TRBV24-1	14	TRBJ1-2	CATRPTGGNYGYTF
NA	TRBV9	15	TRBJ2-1	CASSVGRIPYNEQFF
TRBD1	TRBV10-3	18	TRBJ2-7	CAISESGINRGRRYEQYF
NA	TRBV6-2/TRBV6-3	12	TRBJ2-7	CASGRSAYEQYF
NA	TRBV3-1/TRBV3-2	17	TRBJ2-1	CASSPPSAASSYNEQFF
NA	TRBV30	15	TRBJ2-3	CAWTPGRGATDTQYF
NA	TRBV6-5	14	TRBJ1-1	CASSYSGQGTEAFF
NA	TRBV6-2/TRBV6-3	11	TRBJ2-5	CASSNGETQYF
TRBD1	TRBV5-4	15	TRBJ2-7	CASSLRSAGGVEQYF
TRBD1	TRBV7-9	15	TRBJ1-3	CASSQGGQGGNTIYF
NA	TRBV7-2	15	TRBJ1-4	CASSLQAGPNEKLFF
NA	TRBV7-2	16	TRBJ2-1	CASSGPRGGGYNEQFF
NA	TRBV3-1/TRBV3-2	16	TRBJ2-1	CASSQVGAGHLNEQFF
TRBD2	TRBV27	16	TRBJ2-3	CASSFSLAGRGDTQYF
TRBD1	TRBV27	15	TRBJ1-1	CASSLSGGLNTEAFF
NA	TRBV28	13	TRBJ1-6	CASSPRANSPLHF
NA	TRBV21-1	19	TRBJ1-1	CASSKVGRRSLTTRSEAFF
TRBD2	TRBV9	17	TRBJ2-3	CASTRALAGGRGDTQYF
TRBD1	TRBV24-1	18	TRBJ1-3	CATSDSGTGGGLPNTIYF
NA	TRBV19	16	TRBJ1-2	CASSIDPGRSNYGYTF
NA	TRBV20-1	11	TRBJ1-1	CSAARTAEAFF
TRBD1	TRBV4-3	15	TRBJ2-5	CASSNRQGAGETQYF
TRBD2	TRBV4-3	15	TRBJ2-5	CASSQGQAGGETQYF
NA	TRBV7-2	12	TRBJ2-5	CASSHGGGTQYF
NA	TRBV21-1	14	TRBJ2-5	CASSKADRVETQYF
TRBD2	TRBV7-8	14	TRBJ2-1	CASREREGGNEQFF
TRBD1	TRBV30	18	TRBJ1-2	CAWSPQGAGSQANYGYTF
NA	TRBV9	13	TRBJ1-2	CASSIGRGYGYTF
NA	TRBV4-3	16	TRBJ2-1	CASSQDGVGSYNEQFF
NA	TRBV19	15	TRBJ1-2	CASSWGQGNYYGYTF
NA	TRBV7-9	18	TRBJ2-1	CASSPPSGGGGRSNEQFF
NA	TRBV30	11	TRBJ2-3	CAWSSLDTQYF
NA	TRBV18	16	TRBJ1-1	CASSPGQPQMNTEAFF
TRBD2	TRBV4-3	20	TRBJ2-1	CASSQARGTSGWGSFGEQFF
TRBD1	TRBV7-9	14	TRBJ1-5	CASSTGGNNQPQHF
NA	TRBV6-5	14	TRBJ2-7	CASRLLTGSYEQYF
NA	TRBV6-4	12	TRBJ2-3	CASSVGVDTQYF
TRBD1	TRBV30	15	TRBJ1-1	CAWSLNRGRRTEAFF